The clone carrying this T cell receptor beta chain qualifies as medium-sized. The V end was cut by 0 bases, the J end by 6 bases, with 7 bases between. Looked up from germline, CDR1 is SGHNT and CDR2 is YYREEE (reference sequence). The CDR3 runs to 12 residues. This specimen comes from a study of circulating CD8 cells and anti-PD-1 response in melanoma. Live CD3+CD8+TCRalphabeta+ cells were sorted into four subsets by PD-1 and/or TIGIT. Using around 16 ng of total RNA, TCR libraries were made with the QIAseq Immune Repertoire TCR panel. TCRdb itself ran the reads through MiXCR, one entry per CDR3 protein. This sample has hundreds of distinct CDR3 sequences; around 9.3% occur once, and the top ten carry about 56%.

The source is a human donor with melanoma. The sample was CD8+ T cells from PBMCs, taken at baseline or after one month of anti-PD-1 therapy (not recorded which). V and J are TRBV5-4 and TRBJ2-7; D gene unclear. CDR3 sequence (DNA): TGTGCCAGCAGCTTGGGGGGAAGCGAGCAGTACTTC. Translating it yields CASSLGGSEQYF. The whole variable domain, filled in from reference TRBV5-4 and TRBJ2-7, reads ETGVTQSPTHLIKTRGQQVTLRCSSQSGHNTVSWYQQALGQGPQFIFQYYREEENGRGNFPPRFSGLQFPNYSSELNVNALELDDSALYLCASSLGGSEQYFGPGTRLTVT.